What follows describes a single T cell receptor beta chain. Its specificity is unknown. The data belong to a study of cytomegalovirus exposure and HLA in healthy donors. Vbeta (60) and Jbeta (13) primers were used in the PCR. Per the authors' pipeline: A later analysis tallied roughly 77 million unique TCR beta chains, about 9.9 million of them shared. Only in-frame clones appear in the TCRdb table, and some are missing; sequencing was by immunoSEQ multiplex PCR. D and trimming come from the DNA, and the V and J calls and clone size come from that table. The data contain some 110,000 clones, about 81% of them singletons. After removal of 4 bases from V and 2 bases from J, the junction contained 13 bases not matched to a gene. This CDR3 is 17 amino acids long. Per the germline V gene, CDR1 is MDHEN and CDR2 is SYDVKM. Regarding the study as a whole: Later analysis indicated greater clonal expansion among HLA-associated TCR beta chains than among equally common other chains.

This rearrangement joins TRBV28 to TRBJ2-7, with TRBD2 identical over 8 bases. The receptor comes from a woman in her 30s in good health and CMV-seronegative. The sequenced sample consisted of PBMCs. The CDR3 DNA reads as TGTGCCAGCAGTTCTTCACCCGGGACTAGGAGGGCCTACGAGCAGTACTTC. Amino acids: CASSSSPGTRRAYEQYF.